The 27 T cell receptor beta chains below all came from one sample that was sequenced in a study of cytomegalovirus exposure and HLA in healthy donors. 60 Vbeta and 13 Jbeta primers were used in PCR. Clones were sequenced by immunoSEQ multiplex PCR, and TCRdb holds only the in-frame ones, with some missing. The sample consists of fewer than 110,000 clones, 75% of them appearing once. Sequencing used PBMCs. The source is a man in his forties or fifties in good health and CMV-seronegative.

The chain joins TRBV29-1 to TRBJ2-1; 8 positions agree with TRBD1. There are 14 residues in the CDR3. The junction had 6 bases not matched to a gene; V was cut back by 6 bases and J by 2 bases. CDR1 is SQVTM and CDR2 is ANQGSEA in the germline V gene. CDR3 nucleotides: TGCAGCGTCGACAGGGGCCCAACCTACAATGAGCAGTTCTTC. Translation: CSVDRGPTYNEQFF.

This clone was observed a few times. The CDR3 sequence: CASSVKGEGSEAFF. Here the CDR3 DNA reads TGTGCCAGCAGCGTTAAGGGGGAGGGTTCTGAAGCTTTCTTT. This chain uses TRBV6-1 with TRBJ1-1, with D possibly TRBD1 on 6 matching bases. Germline V CDR1 and CDR2: MNHNS, SASEGT. The CDR3 loop spans 14 amino acids. V lost 6 bases and J 6 bases, leaving 17 bases between the germline ends.

This chain joins TRBV5-1 and TRBJ2-3, with TRBD2 matching 9 bases. V was clipped by 4 bases and J by 2 bases; unmatched bases: 8. CDR1 and CDR2 from the germline V gene are SGHRS and YFSETQ. The CDR3 is made up of 16 amino acids. The chain's CDR3 is CASSPVGGRATDTQYF. The CDR3 bases are TGCGCCAGCAGCCCCGTGGGCGGGAGGGCCACAGATACGCAGTATTTT.

The genes are TRBV4-3 and TRBJ2-3; 8 bases map to TRBD2. The germline gives CDR1 LGHNA, CDR2 YSLEER. CDR3 length: 16 residues. V lost 1 base to trimming and J lost 4 bases; unmatched junction nucleotides: 7. CDR3 nucleotides: TGCGCCAGCAGCCAAGTAGGGACTAGTGACGCAGATACGCAGTATTTT. Protein sequence: CASSQVGTSDADTQYF.

The chain couples TRBV11-2 to TRBJ2-5; D might be TRBD1 (5 bases). CDR1 is SGHAT, CDR2 FQNNGV, per germline. The CDR3 has 14 residues. The ends were cut back, 1 base at V and 4 bases at J, with 10 bases in the middle. CDR3 region: CASSLAQGRETQYF. DNA for the CDR3: TGTGCCAGCAGCTTAGCCCAGGGCCGAGAGACCCAGTACTTC.

The CDR3 DNA reads as TGTGCCAGAAGCTGGCTTAGCGGGGTCAGCACAGATACGCAGTATTTT. Its protein is CARSWLSGVSTDTQYF. The chain employs TRBV5-3 and TRBJ2-3, with TRBD2 matching over 8 bases. TRBV5-3 is an open reading frame, and its role is uncertain. V shed 3 bases and J 0 bases; nucleotides not matched to a gene: 6. CDR3 length: 16 amino acids.

This clone has just a few counts. The chain joins TRBV4-2 to TRBJ1-4, with D unclear. The CDR3 length is 14 residues. Germline V CDR1 and CDR2: LGHNA, YNFKEQ. V lost 0 bases, J lost 6 bases, and 8 bases lay in between. DNA for the CDR3: TGTGCCAGCAGCCAAGAATGGGGAGATGAAAAACTGTTTTTT. Its protein product is CASSQEWGDEKLFF.

The V call is TRBV6-6, the J call TRBJ1-6, with D possibly matching TRBD1 (6 bases). Trimming shortened V by 6 bases and J by 5 bases, and 8 bases separated the two germline ends. This CDR3 has 13 residues. Per the germline V gene, CDR1 is MNHNY and CDR2 is SVGAGI (reference sequence). The CDR3 sequence: CASSRGDNSPLHF. CDR3 sequence (DNA): TGTGCCAGCAGCAGGGGCGATAATTCACCCCTCCACTTT.

The rearrangement joins TRBV7-2 to TRBJ1-2; D possibly corresponds to TRBD1 (6 bases). Per the germline V gene, CDR1 is SGHTA and CDR2 is FQGNSA. The CDR3 runs 12 residues. The V end was cut by 3 bases, the J end by 8 bases, with 10 bases between. In DNA, the CDR3 is TGTGCCAGCAGCTTTGTGACAGGAGGCTACACCTTC. Residues: CASSFVTGGYTF.

This clone has just a few counts. V is TRBV7-3 and J is TRBJ2-3, with a possible D match to TRBD2 (5 bases). The CDR3 consists of 17 residues. The V end was cut by 2 bases, the J end by 7 bases, with 22 bases between. Germline loops: CDR1 SGHTA, CDR2 FQGTGA. The CDR3 DNA sequence: TGTGCCAGCAGCTTAGGTTCAGGCGGGCTAACCGCGTATACGCAGTATTTT. As protein: CASSLGSGGLTAYTQYF.

With respect to this clone: Relative to the germline gene, one junction end is altered; a read error may explain this. The chain recombines TRBV7-9 with TRBJ2-2, with TRBD1 matching over 11 bases. The CDR3 spans 16 residues. Germline V gives CDR1 SEHNR, CDR2 FQNEAQ (reference sequence). The CDR3: CSSTRGGQGDTGELFF. The CDR3 DNA reads as TGTTCCAGCACCCGGGGGGGACAGGGGGACACCGGGGAGCTGTTTTTT.

This chain uses TRBV2 with TRBJ2-2; maybe TRBD2 (5 bases). The V gene lost 7 bases and the J gene lost 2 bases, with 14 bases spanning the gap. The CDR3 is made up of 15 amino acids. CDR1 and CDR2 (germline): SNHLY, FYNNEI. DNA of the CDR3: TGTGCCAGCAAAGATCGGAGCGGAAACACCGGGGAGCTGTTTTTT. Translating it yields CASKDRSGNTGELFF.

J is TRBJ2-2 and V is TRBV5-4, with D unclear. V shed 0 bases and J shed 1 base, with 4 bases lying between them. Germline V gene lookup returns CDR1 SGHNT and CDR2 YYREEE (reference sequence). The CDR3 loop spans 14 amino acids. CDR3 loop: CASSLVQNTGELFF. CDR3 nucleotide sequence: TGTGCCAGCAGCTTGGTACAGAACACCGGGGAGCTGTTTTTT.

The CDR3 sequence: CASSKGQGVYEQYF. CDR3 nucleotides: TGTGCCAGTAGCAAGGGACAGGGGGTCTACGAGCAGTACTTC. The chain employs TRBV19 and TRBJ2-7, with 11 bases lining up with TRBD1. The J segment lost 3 bases and the V segment lost 6 bases, leaving 4 bases of the junction unmatched. CDR1 and CDR2 (germline): LNHDA, SQIVND (reference sequence). The CDR3 sequence is 14 residues long.

V and J are TRBV7-3 and TRBJ2-1; TRBD1 matches 9 bases. CDR1 and CDR2 from the germline V gene are SGHTA and FQGTGA. Trimming at V came to 1 base and at J to 9 bases, leaving 13 bases not matched to a gene. This CDR3 is 17 amino acids long. Here the CDR3 DNA reads TGTGCCAGCAGCTTAATGTCTCCGGGACAGGGACGCGCTGAGCAGTTCTTC. Encoded protein: CASSLMSPGQGRAEQFF.

The chain combines TRBV6-5 with TRBJ2-7; D unclear. The germline gives CDR1 MNHEY, CDR2 SVGAGI. V gave up 4 bases and J gave up 0 bases, with 10 bases separating them. The CDR3 sequence is 14 residues long. The CDR3 DNA reads TGTGCCAGCAGTTCCCCACAAAGCTCCTACGAGCAGTACTTC. It translates to CASSSPQSSYEQYF.

The genes are TRBV5-1 and TRBJ2-7; the match to TRBD1 covers 7 bases. Germline loops: CDR1 SGHRS, CDR2 YFSETQ. The CDR3 length is 13 residues. Trimming at V came to 9 bases and at J to 0 bases, leaving 6 bases not matched to a gene. The CDR3 sequence is CATKRDSSYEQYF. The CDR3 nucleotides are TGCGCCACCAAACGGGACAGCTCCTACGAGCAGTACTTC.

The rearrangement links TRBV29-1 to TRBJ1-1; perhaps TRBD1 as D (6 bases). Trimming shortened V by 4 bases and J by 3 bases, and 24 bases separated the two germline ends. CDR3 length: 17 amino acids. Germline V gives CDR1 SQVTM, CDR2 ANQGSEA. In nucleotides, the CDR3 is TGCAGCGTTGTCATCTTTAAAATTGGCAGGGGCTACACTGAAGCTTTCTTT. Translation: CSVVIFKIGRGYTEAFF. The full variable domain, rest sourced from reference TRBV29-1 and TRBJ1-1, is SAVISQKPSRDICQRGTSLTIQCQVDSQVTMMFWYRQQPGQSLTLIATANQGSEATYESGFVIDKFPISRPNLTFSTLTVSNMSPEDSSIYLCSVVIFKIGRGYTEAFFGQGTRLTVV.

The rearrangement links TRBV5-4 to TRBJ2-5; the D gene is possibly TRBD1 (6 bases). The J call may not be correct, given that the DNA end is closer to TRBJ2-7. The germline gives CDR1 SGHNT, CDR2 YYREEE (reference sequence). The CDR3 loop spans 14 amino acids. The CDR3 DNA reads as TGTGCCAGCAGCTCAACCAATACAGGGAACGAGCAGTACTTC. It specifies CASSSTNTGNEQYF.

This sequence joins TRBV11-2 and TRBJ2-2; D gene unclear. Germline V CDR1 and CDR2: SGHAT, FQNNGV. This CDR3 is 13 amino acids long. The ends were cut back, 0 bases at V and 9 bases at J, with 8 bases in the middle. The CDR3 region is CASSLDRARELFF. The CDR3 DNA is TGTGCCAGCAGCTTAGATCGCGCCCGGGAGCTGTTTTTT.

This chain's CDR3 is CASSGGQKQETQYF. CDR3 sequence (DNA): TGTGCCAGCAGCGGGGGACAGAAACAAGAGACCCAGTACTTC. V is TRBV5-4 and J is TRBJ2-5; 7 nucleotides agree with TRBD1. The CDR3 has 14 residues. Losses at the gene ends were 4 bases for V and 2 bases for J; bases not matched to a gene: 5. Germline values: CDR1 SGHNT, CDR2 YYREEE (reference sequence). Full variable domain (missing parts from reference TRBV5-4 and TRBJ2-5): ETGVTQSPTHLIKTRGQQVTLRCSSQSGHNTVSWYQQALGQGPQFIFQYYREEENGRGNFPPRFSGLQFPNYSSELNVNALELDDSALYLCASSGGQKQETQYFGPGTRLLVL.

The rearrangement joins TRBV30 to TRBJ1-1, with 8 bases aligning to TRBD1. The CDR3 consists of 11 residues. The germline V gene encodes CDR1 GTSNPN and CDR2 SVGIG (reference sequence). Germline trimming cut 6 bases from V and 12 bases from J; bases unmatched to any gene: 9. The CDR3 region has the DNA TGTGCCTGTCCCAGGGGGCCGTCACCTTTCTTT. This translates into CACPRGPSPFF.

The chain combines TRBV6-5 with TRBJ1-6; 8 bases line up with TRBD1. CDR3 length: 16 amino acids. Trimming took 1 base from V and 9 from J; bases not matched to a gene: 8. Per the germline V gene, CDR1 is MNHEY and CDR2 is SVGAGI. For the CDR3, the DNA is TGTGCCAGCAGTTACTATGGACAGGGCCAAAGTTCACCCCTCCACTTT. Amino acids: CASSYYGQGQSSPLHF.

The chain is built from TRBV7-2 and TRBJ1-3; D is perhaps TRBD1 (5 bases). Germline lookup yields CDR1 SGHTA and CDR2 FQGNSA. The CDR3 contains 16 residues. V lost 5 bases to trimming and J lost 4 bases, with 18 bases between them. The CDR3 nucleotides read TGTGCCAGCAGCCGCTCGGGGATTGGGGGGGGAAACACCATATATTTT. Amino acid sequence: CASSRSGIGGGNTIYF.

The chain joins TRBV19 to TRBJ1-5; 9 bases map to TRBD1. The CDR3 covers 18 residues. The V gene end was trimmed by 5 bases and the J gene end by 7 bases; junction bases not matched to a gene: 18. Germline assignment: CDR1 LNHDA and CDR2 SQIVND (reference sequence). This CDR3 reads CASSPRTGASTGGQPQHF. The CDR3 DNA is TGTGCCAGTAGTCCCCGGACAGGGGCGTCGACCGGTGGACAGCCCCAGCATTTT.

The sample holds a few counts of this clone. V is TRBV7-9 and J is TRBJ2-7, with D possibly being TRBD2 (5 bases). V was trimmed by 2 bases and J by 3 bases, leaving 8 bases between them. The CDR3 has 13 amino acids. The V gene's germline CDR1 is SEHNR and CDR2 FQNEAQ (reference sequence). CDR3 DNA: TGTGCCAGCAGCTTACCGGGAAGCTACGAGCAGTACTTC. Its protein product is CASSLPGSYEQYF.

This sequence joins TRBV15 and TRBJ2-7, with 7 nucleotides matching TRBD1. The CDR3 is made up of 15 amino acids. Trimming removed 5 bases from V and 4 bases from J; junction bases left unmatched: 11. CDR1 is LNHNV and CDR2 is YYDKDF in the germline V gene (reference sequence). DNA for the CDR3: TGTGCCACCAGCTCAGCCAGACAGGGACCATACGAGCAGTACTTC. Protein product: CATSSARQGPYEQYF.